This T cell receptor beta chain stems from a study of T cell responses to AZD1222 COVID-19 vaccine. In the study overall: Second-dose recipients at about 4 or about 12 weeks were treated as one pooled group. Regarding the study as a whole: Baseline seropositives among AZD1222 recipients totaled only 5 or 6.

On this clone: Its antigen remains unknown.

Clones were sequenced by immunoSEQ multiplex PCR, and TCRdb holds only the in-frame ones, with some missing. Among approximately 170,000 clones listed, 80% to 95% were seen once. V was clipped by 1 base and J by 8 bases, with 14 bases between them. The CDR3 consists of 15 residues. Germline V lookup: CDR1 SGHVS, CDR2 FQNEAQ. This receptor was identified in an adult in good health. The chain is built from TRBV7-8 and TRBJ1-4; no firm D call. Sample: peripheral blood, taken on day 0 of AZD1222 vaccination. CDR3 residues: CASSLEAGFEEKLFF. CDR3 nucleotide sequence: TGTGCCAGCAGCTTAGAAGCGGGGTTTGAAGAAAAACTGTTTTTT.